The rows below give T cell receptor beta chains drawn from one sample of a study of T cells in narcolepsy. Profiled with immunoSEQ multiplex PCR; TCRdb holds only in-frame clones, not every one. The sample yields about 25,000 clones, about four fifths seen once. Sequences were obtained from CD45RA- memory CD4+ T cells from PBMCs. The receptors were gathered from a human donor with narcolepsy. The CDR3 runs from the conserved cysteine through the conserved F or W. D genes are given only for firm matches. Size is stated for part of the rows, as once, few or many counts, or as a class when the clone is expanded.

clone_size | j_call | v_call | d_call | cdr3_nt | cdr3_aa
- | TRBJ2-4 | TRBV11-2 | - | TGTGCCAGCAGCTTAGACCGACCAAGGGCGGACATTCAGTACTTC | CASSLDRPRADIQYF
- | TRBJ2-2 | TRBV12-5 | TRBD1 | TGTGCTAGTGCCAGAGGACAGGGGACCACCGGGGAGCTGTTTTTT | CASARGQGTTGELFF
- | TRBJ1-2 | TRBV5-3 | TRBD1 | TGTGCCTCGATACGTCGGGACAGGGATTTTGTTGGGGATGGCTACACCTTC | CASIRRDRDFVGDGYTF
once | TRBJ2-1 | TRBV9 | - | TGTGCCAGCAGCGTAGAGGGCGTTTACAATGAGCAGTTCTTC | CASSVEGVYNEQFF
- | TRBJ2-5 | TRBV5-1 | TRBD1 | TGCGCCAGCCAAAATCCGGGACAGGGGGTCGCGACCCAGTACTTC | CASQNPGQGVATQYF
- | TRBJ1-2 | TRBV19 | - | TGTGCCAGTAGCACACCAGGGTTTGGAGGCTACACCTTC | CASSTPGFGGYTF
- | TRBJ1-2 | TRBV2 | - | TGTGCCAGCAGTCGTAACTATGGCTACACCTTC | CASSRNYGYTF
- | TRBJ2-5 | TRBV6-1 | - | TGTGCCAGCAGTTTAGGACGGACTCAAGAGACCCAGTACTTC | CASSLGRTQETQYF
- | TRBJ1-2 | TRBV11-2 | - | TGTGCCAGCAGTGACGGGGGATCCTATGGCTACACCTTC | CASSDGGSYGYTF
- | TRBJ1-1 | TRBV4-2 | - | TGTGCCAGCAGCCGAGAGGGGGTTACAGACACTGAAGCTTTCTTT | CASSREGVTDTEAFF
- | TRBJ1-1 | TRBV27 | TRBD1 | TGTGCCAGCAGTCCAAATCAGGGGGCGAGAACTGAAGCTTTCTTT | CASSPNQGARTEAFF
- | TRBJ2-7 | TRBV28 | TRBD2 | TGTGCCAGCAGCGGGGGACTAGCGGGCTACGAGCAGTACTTC | CASSGGLAGYEQYF
few | TRBJ2-5 | TRBV11-2 | - | TGTGCCAGCAGCTTAGGAGAGACCCAGTACTTC | CASSLGETQYF
once | TRBJ2-2 | TRBV19 | TRBD2 | TGTGCCAGTAGTCGAACTAGCGGGAGTAGCACCGGGGAGCTGTTTTTT | CASSRTSGSSTGELFF
- | TRBJ1-3 | TRBV19 | TRBD1 | TGTGCCAGTAGTATTTGGACAGGGGGCTCTGGAAACACCATATATTTT | CASSIWTGGSGNTIYF
- | TRBJ2-1 | TRBV5-6 | TRBD2 | TGTGCCAGCAGCTTGAGCGGGGAAAAAGGTGAGCAGTTCTTC | CASSLSGEKGEQFF
- | TRBJ2-5 | TRBV5-6 | TRBD1 | TGTGCCAGCAGCCCGACAGGGCGCCAAGAGACCCAGTACTTC | CASSPTGRQETQYF
- | TRBJ1-2 | TRBV5-4 | TRBD1 | TGTGCCAGCATCAAACCCGGGACAGGGGAGGGCTACACCTTC | CASIKPGTGEGYTF
few | TRBJ1-4 | TRBV29-1 | - | TGCAGCGTTGGTCGCGGGACGGATAATGAAAAACTGTTTTTT | CSVGRGTDNEKLFF
- | TRBJ2-3 | TRBV19 | TRBD1 | TGTGCCAGTCAGGAGGGACAGGGCACAGATACGCAGTATTTT | CASQEGQGTDTQYF
- | TRBJ1-6 | TRBV2 | - | TGTGCCAGCAGTAGGGGGAATTCACCCCTCCACTTT | CASSRGNSPLHF
once | TRBJ2-1 | TRBV27 | TRBD2 | TGTGCCAGCAGTTACGGGAGGCGGGGCCAAGTCTTAGAGCAGTTCTTC | CASSYGRRGQVLEQFF
- | TRBJ1-4 | TRBV11-2 | - | TGTGCCAGCAGCTTGGACGCGAATGAAAAACTGTTTTTT | CASSLDANEKLFF
- | TRBJ1-2 | TRBV2 | TRBD1 | TGTGCCAGCAGTGTTTCAGGGGGCCATGGCTACACCTTC | CASSVSGGHGYTF
- | TRBJ1-1 | TRBV18 | - | TGTGCCAGCTCACCAGCGATGGCAGGCAGCACTGAAGCTTTCTTT | CASSPAMAGSTEAFF
- | TRBJ2-1 | TRBV6-5 | - | TGTGCCAGCAGTTACGAGGGGCCCTACAATGAGCAGTTCTTC | CASSYEGPYNEQFF
- | TRBJ1-2 | TRBV28 | TRBD1 | TGTGCCAGCAGTTTAGGCAGGGGGTTGGAGGGCTACACCTTC | CASSLGRGLEGYTF
- | TRBJ1-1 | TRBV2 | TRBD1 | TGTGCCAGCACCCTCGGACAGGGGGGTACTGAAGCTTTCTTT | CASTLGQGGTEAFF
- | TRBJ1-2 | TRBV5-4 | - | TGTGCCAGCAGCTCTAAGACTGATAACTATGGCTACACCTTC | CASSSKTDNYGYTF
- | TRBJ2-3 | TRBV19 | TRBD1 | TGTGCCAGTAGTGCTACACAGGGGGCTATCACAGATACGCAGTATTTT | CASSATQGAITDTQYF
- | TRBJ2-7 | TRBV5-6 | - | TGTGCCAGCAGCTTGAGGGCCTACGAGCAGTACTTC | CASSLRAYEQYF
few | TRBJ2-5 | TRBV7-7 | - | TGTGCTAGCAGCTCGGGGCGGTCTTCTCAAGAGACCCAGTACTTC | CASSSGRSSQETQYF
- | TRBJ2-3 | TRBV30 | TRBD2 | TGTGCCTCATCCCGTGGCGGGGGGGGCGCAGATACGCAGTATTTT | CASSRGGGGADTQYF
- | TRBJ2-4 | TRBV5-1 | - | TGCGCCAGCAGCTTATTTCCGGACAGCAAAAACATTCAGTACTTC | CASSLFPDSKNIQYF